The 2 T cell receptor beta chains below all came from one sample that was sequenced in a study of T cell responses to AZD1222 COVID-19 vaccine. The protocol was immunoSEQ multiplex PCR, while the TCRdb copy is restricted to in-frame clones and leaves out a portion. The repertoire holds 150,000 to 200,000 clones, with 90% to 95% as singletons. The sequenced sample was peripheral blood, obtained on day 0 of AZD1222 vaccination. All receptors come from an adult in good health.

The chain joins TRBV30 to TRBJ1-3; unclear D gene. The V end lost 0 bases, the J end lost 8 bases, and 5 bases lay between the germline ends. The CDR3 has 11 amino acids. The germline V gene encodes CDR1 GTSNPN and CDR2 SVGIG (reference sequence). The CDR3 reads CAWSVRHTIYF. CDR3 DNA: TGTGCCTGGAGTGTAAGACACACCATATATTTT.

This rearrangement joins TRBV7-2 to TRBJ1-2, with 12 nucleotides matching TRBD1. The CDR3 has 16 amino acids. The trim removed 7 bases at V and 3 bases at J, leaving 9 bases unmatched. CDR1 and CDR2 (germline): SGHTA, FQGNSA. DNA for the CDR3: TGTGCCAGCATCCCGGGACAGGGGGCAGGAGACTATGGCTACACCTTC. Translating it yields CASIPGQGAGDYGYTF.